This T cell receptor beta chain was found in a study of long-term antiretroviral therapy in people with HIV. Germline-derived CDR1 and CDR2 are SGHVS and FQNEAQ. This CDR3 contains 15 residues. V lost 5 bases and J lost 3, with 11 bases in between. This was the immunoSEQ v3.0 assay at survey level. Data came from immunoSEQ multiplex PCR; TCRdb stores just in-frame clones and leaves some out. The sample yields under 20,000 clones, roughly 73% seen once. The specimen was unsorted PBMCs, collected approximately 2.2 years before starting antiretroviral therapy. V usage is TRBV7-8 and J usage is TRBJ2-6, with a tentative D call TRBD2 (6 bases). The sequence was obtained from a man younger than 40 with HIV. The CDR3 DNA sequence: TGTGCCAGCAGCGGAAGGGACTTTGGGGCCAACGTCCTGACTTTC. It is translated as CASSGRDFGANVLTF.